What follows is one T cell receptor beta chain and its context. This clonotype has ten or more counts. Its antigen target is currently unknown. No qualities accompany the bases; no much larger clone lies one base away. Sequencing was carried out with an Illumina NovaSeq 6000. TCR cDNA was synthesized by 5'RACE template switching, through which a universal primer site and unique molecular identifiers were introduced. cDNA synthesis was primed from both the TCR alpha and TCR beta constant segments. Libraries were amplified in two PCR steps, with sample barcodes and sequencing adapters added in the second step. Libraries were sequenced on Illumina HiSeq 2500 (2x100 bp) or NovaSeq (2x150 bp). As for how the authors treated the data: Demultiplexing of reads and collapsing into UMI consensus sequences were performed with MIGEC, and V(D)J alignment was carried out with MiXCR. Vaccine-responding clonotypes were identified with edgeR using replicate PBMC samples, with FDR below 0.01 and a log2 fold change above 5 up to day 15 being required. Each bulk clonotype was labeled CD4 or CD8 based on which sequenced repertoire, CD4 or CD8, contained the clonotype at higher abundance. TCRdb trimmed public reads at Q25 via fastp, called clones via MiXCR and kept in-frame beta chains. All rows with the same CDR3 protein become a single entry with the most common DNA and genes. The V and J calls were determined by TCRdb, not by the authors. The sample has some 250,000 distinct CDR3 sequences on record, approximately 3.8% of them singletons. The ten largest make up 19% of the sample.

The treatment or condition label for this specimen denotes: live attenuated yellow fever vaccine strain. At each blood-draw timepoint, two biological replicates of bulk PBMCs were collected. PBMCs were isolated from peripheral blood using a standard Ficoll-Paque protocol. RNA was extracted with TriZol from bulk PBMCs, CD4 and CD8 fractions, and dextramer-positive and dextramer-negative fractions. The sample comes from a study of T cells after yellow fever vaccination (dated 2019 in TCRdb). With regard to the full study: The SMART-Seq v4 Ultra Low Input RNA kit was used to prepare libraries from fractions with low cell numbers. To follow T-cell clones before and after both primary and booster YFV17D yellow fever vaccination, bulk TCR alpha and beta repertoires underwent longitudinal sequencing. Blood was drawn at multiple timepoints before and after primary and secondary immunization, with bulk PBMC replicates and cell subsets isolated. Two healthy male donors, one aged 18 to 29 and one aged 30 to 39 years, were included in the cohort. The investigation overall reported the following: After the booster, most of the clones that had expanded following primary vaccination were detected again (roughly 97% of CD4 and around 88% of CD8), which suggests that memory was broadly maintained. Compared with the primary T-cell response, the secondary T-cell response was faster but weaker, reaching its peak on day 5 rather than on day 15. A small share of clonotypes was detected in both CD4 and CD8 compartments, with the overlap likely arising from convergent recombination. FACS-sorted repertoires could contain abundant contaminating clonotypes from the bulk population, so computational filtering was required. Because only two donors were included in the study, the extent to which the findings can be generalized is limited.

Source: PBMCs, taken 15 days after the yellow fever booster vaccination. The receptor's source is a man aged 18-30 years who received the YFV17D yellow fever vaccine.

The CDR3 protein: CASSHIQGADGYTF. The nucleotides read TGCGCCAGCAGCCACATACAGGGGGCCGATGGCTACACCTTC. The V and J segments used are TRBV4-3 and TRBJ1-2, with 9 middle bases fitting TRBD1. Including the terminal cysteine and phenylalanine, the CDR3 comprises 14 residues. The entry retains the CDR3 DNA only, 42 bases that are in frame from base 1. V ends up 3 bases short and J 6 bases short, with an unmatched junction base count of 5. Per the germline V gene, LGHNA is the CDR1 and YSLEER is the CDR2.